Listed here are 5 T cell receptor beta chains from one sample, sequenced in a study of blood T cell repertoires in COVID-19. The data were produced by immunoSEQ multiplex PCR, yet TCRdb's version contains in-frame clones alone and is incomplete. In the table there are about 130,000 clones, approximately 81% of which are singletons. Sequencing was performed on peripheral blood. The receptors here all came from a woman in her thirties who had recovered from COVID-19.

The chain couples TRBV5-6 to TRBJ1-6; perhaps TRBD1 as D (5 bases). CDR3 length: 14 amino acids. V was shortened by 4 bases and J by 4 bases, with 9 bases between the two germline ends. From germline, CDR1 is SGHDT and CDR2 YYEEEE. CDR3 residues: CASSGAAYNSPLHF. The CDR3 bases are TGTGCCAGCAGCGGGGCAGCATATAATTCACCCCTCCACTTT.

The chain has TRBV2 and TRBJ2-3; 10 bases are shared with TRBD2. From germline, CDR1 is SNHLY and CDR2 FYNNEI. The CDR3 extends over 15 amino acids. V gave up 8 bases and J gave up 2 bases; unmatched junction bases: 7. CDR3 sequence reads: CASRLLAGNTDTQYF. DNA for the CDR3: TGTGCCAGCCGGTTACTAGCGGGGAACACAGATACGCAGTATTTT.

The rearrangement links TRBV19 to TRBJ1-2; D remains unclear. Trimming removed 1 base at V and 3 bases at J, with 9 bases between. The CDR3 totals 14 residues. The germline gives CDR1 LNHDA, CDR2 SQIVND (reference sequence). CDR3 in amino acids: CASSIGGPYYGYTF. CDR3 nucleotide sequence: TGTGCCAGTAGTATAGGAGGCCCCTACTATGGCTACACCTTC. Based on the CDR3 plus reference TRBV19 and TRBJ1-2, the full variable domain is DGGITQSPKYLFRKEGQNVTLSCEQNLNHDAMYWYRQDPGQGLRLIYYSQIVNDFQKGDIAEGYSVSREKKESFPLTVTSAQKNPTAFYLCASSIGGPYYGYTFGSGTRLTVV.

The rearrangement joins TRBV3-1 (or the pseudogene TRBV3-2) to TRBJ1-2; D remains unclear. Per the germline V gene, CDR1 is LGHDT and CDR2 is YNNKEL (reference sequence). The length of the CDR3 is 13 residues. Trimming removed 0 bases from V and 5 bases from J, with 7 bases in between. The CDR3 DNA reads TGTGCCAGCAGCCAAGACGGTCTATATGGCTACACCTTC. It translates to CASSQDGLYGYTF.

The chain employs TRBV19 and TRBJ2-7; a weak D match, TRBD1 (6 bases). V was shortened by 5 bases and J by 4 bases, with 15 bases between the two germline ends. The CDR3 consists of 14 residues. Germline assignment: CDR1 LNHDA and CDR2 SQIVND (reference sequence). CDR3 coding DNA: TGTGCCAGTAGTTCGGCAGGACAGATATACGAGCAGTACTTC. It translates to CASSSAGQIYEQYF.